This record looks at one TCR beta chain sequence and its context. The antigen remains undetermined. This CDR3 contains 12 residues. Germline V lookup: CDR1 LNHDA, CDR2 SQIVND (reference sequence). The junction had 5 bases not matched to a gene; V was cut back by 8 bases and J by 5 bases. This table comes from immunoSEQ multiplex PCR, and its TCRdb copy is limited to in-frame clones, with some not included. The table lists tens of thousands of clones, 85% to 90% of them singletons. Each patient experienced a relapse that followed autologous stem cell transplantation, and brentuximab vedotin exposure varied. This specimen belongs to a study of PD-1 blockade in classical Hodgkin lymphoma. Notes on the study in general: Reports described newly diagnosed patients as having lower baseline TCR diversity than healthy donors. CD4+ TCR diversity, unlike CD8+, rose significantly by C4D1.

This chain connects TRBV19 to TRBJ2-5; 7 bases are shared with TRBD2. This TCR derives from a human donor with classical Hodgkin lymphoma. Sequenced material: peripheral blood mononuclear cells (PBMCs), taken before the second cycle of nivolumab. The CDR3 sequence is CASLGGTETQYF. CDR3 sequence (DNA): TGTGCCAGTCTCGGGGGGACGGAGACCCAGTACTTC.